A selection of T cell receptor beta chains follows, all from one sample in a study of T cell repertoires in cytomegalovirus infection. Via MiXCR, TCRdb re-called the reads, giving one row per CDR3 protein. The sample includes roughly 80,000 distinct CDR3 sequences, 20% to 30% of them seen just once. Their antigens remain unidentified. The source material was CD8+ T cells from cultured PBMCs, sampled from culture after CMV antigen stimulation. Receptor source: a human donor in good health (CMV status not recorded). Some clones in this sample may be carry-over from other donors' samples. Each CDR3 is given without its conserved first and last residue. Each record gives: J gene, V gene, CDR3 protein.

J: TRBJ2-1
V: TRBV28
CDR3: ASSHTSGARDEQF

J: TRBJ1-3
V: TRBV7-2
CDR3: ATYGGDPGNTIY

J: TRBJ2-7
V: TRBV9
CDR3: ASSSDGVGEQY

J: TRBJ2-7
V: TRBV4-2
CDR3: ASSQDSGVYEQY

J: TRBJ2-1
V: TRBV11-2
CDR3: ASSLETSGYNEQF

J: TRBJ1-6
V: TRBV12-3/TRBV12-4
CDR3: ASSLPRTESYNSPLH

J: TRBJ1-1
V: TRBV5-8
CDR3: ASSLTGVQNTEAF

J: TRBJ1-1
V: TRBV7-2
CDR3: ASSFGTGGETEAF

J: TRBJ1-2
V: TRBV18
CDR3: ASSRQNYGYT

J: TRBJ1-1
V: TRBV12-5
CDR3: ASALDRVPEAF

J: TRBJ2-5
V: TRBV7-2
CDR3: ASSLGPAYQETQY

J: TRBJ2-2
V: TRBV6-6
CDR3: ASSYSPQRGGLADTGELF

J: TRBJ2-5
V: TRBV7-8
CDR3: ASSGDRGRLQETQY

J: TRBJ1-6
V: TRBV28
CDR3: ASRSDRGSSPLH

J: TRBJ2-3
V: TRBV28
CDR3: ASSLWADTQY

J: TRBJ2-5
V: TRBV27
CDR3: ASRIGTGSQETQY